This T cell receptor beta chain emerged from a study of blood T cell repertoires in COVID-19. Study-level information: From T cells, B-cell-depleted T cells, or PBMCs came the material, which was cDNA or gDNA.

Profiled with immunoSEQ multiplex PCR; TCRdb holds only in-frame clones, not every one. Among approximately 97,000 clones, approximately 90% were seen once, and the ten largest hold 5% to 6.5%. V was pared by 2 bases and J by 4 bases, with 5 bases of the junction left unmatched. Germline values: CDR1 MDHEN, CDR2 SYDVKM. The CDR3 is 15 residues long. The origin of this receptor is a woman aged 45 to 65 with COVID-19, enrolled during active disease. The sample consisted of peripheral blood. The chain uses TRBV28 and TRBJ1-2; TRBD1 matches 9 bases. The CDR3 sequence is CASSLTGGWIYGYTF. DNA of the CDR3: TGTGCCAGCAGTTTAACAGGGGGCTGGATCTATGGCTACACCTTC.